The clone carrying this T cell receptor beta chain was counted at least ten times. What it binds is unknown. The CDR3 extends over 13 amino acids. The V and J ends lost 5 bases and 7 bases respectively, with 12 bases between them. CDR1 and CDR2 from the germline V gene are SGHVS and FNYEAQ. The data originate from a study of T cell repertoires in cytomegalovirus infection. Overall study: It was the public TCR beta signatures that indicated both CMV infection and matching HLA type.

TCRdb analysed the reads with MiXCR anew, one entry per CDR3 protein. Among roughly 500,000 distinct CDR3 sequences listed, 15% to 20% were seen once. Study outcomes and limitations: HLA-C-restricted CMV clonotypes gave the most frequent clonotype in two of eight donors.

Sequenced material: CD8+ T cells from PBMCs. The J gene is TRBJ1-5, the V gene TRBV7-6; D ambiguous. The receptor was derived from a human donor in good health (CMV status not recorded). Some clones in this sample may be carry-over from other donors' samples. CDR3 sequence: CASSATRKQPQHF. The CDR3 DNA sequence: TGTGCCAGCAGCGCTACCCGGAAACAGCCCCAGCATTTT.